The 19 T cell receptor beta chains given below trace back to one sample, sequenced in a study of early T cells in non-severe SARS-CoV-2 infection. TCRdb re-derived calls from the 5' RACE reads in MiXCR, one entry per CDR3 protein. The data show some 33,000 distinct CDR3 sequences, roughly 5.3% seen once. Sequencing used whole blood. The receptor set was obtained from an adult who was a healthcare worker with PCR-confirmed SARS-CoV-2 infection or an uninfected control (not recorded which).

This clonotype has ten or more counts. The chain joins TRBV12-3 or TRBV12-4 to TRBJ1-5; D is unresolved. This CDR3 has 12 amino acids. Trimming removed 4 bases at V and 3 bases at J, with 4 bases between. The CDR3 reads CASSSNNQPQHF. The CDR3 DNA sequence: TGTGCCAGCAGTTCAAACAATCAGCCCCAGCATTTT.

This clonotype was counted ten times or more. The chain combines TRBV20-1 with TRBJ2-1, with D possibly matching TRBD2 (6 bases). Trimming pared 1 base from V and 7 bases from J, leaving 11 bases between. CDR1 and CDR2 (germline): DFQATT, SNEGSKA (reference sequence). CDR3 length: 13 residues. CDR3 coding DNA: TGCAGTGCTAGAGGGTTGCGGGGAAATGAGCAGTTCTTC. It encodes CSARGLRGNEQFF.

The table lists this clonotype with a few counts. The chain carries TRBV10-2 and TRBJ1-2; D is unclear. The germline V and J ends were trimmed by 2 bases and 8 bases, with 27 bases remaining between them. CDR3 length equals 18 residues. CDR1 and CDR2 (germline): WSHSY, SAAADI. CDR3 residues: CASSEEEVVPLDRRGYTF. CDR3 sequence (DNA): TGCGCCAGCAGTGAGGAGGAAGTCGTACCTCTGGATAGGCGGGGCTACACCTTC.

With respect to this clonotype: A clone one base away is much larger, so this may be a read error. The chain carries TRBV28 and TRBJ2-3; no clear D gene. Germline V gene data show CDR1 as MDHEN and CDR2 as SYDVKM. CDR3 size: 16 residues. CDR3 sequence reads: CASSGMWRLGTDTQDF. As DNA, the CDR3 is TGTGCCAGCAGCGGTATGTGGAGACTCGGCACAGATACGCAGGATTTT.

Concerning this clonotype: At one end, the junction sequence differs from germline, possibly due to a read error. This chain uses TRBV5-5 with TRBJ1-3; TRBD1 is a possible D gene (6 bases). This CDR3 contains 13 residues. CDR1 is SGHKS, CDR2 YYEKEE, per germline (reference sequence). The CDR3 DNA reads as TGTGTCAGCAGCTCAGGGGCGGAAAACACCATATATTTT. It is translated as CVSSSGAENTIYF.

This clonotype was picked up many times. CDR3 loop: CASSLPTGRISYNEQFF. Here the CDR3 DNA reads TGTGCCAGCAGTTTGCCCACGGGACGGATCTCCTACAATGAGCAGTTCTTC. V and J are TRBV28 and TRBJ2-1; D possibly matches TRBD1 or TRBD2 (5 bases each). V lost 3 bases, J lost 0 bases, and 15 bases lay in between. Germline V gene sequence: CDR1 MDHEN, CDR2 SYDVKM. The CDR3 extends over 17 amino acids. Together with reference TRBV28 and TRBJ2-1, the CDR3 gives the full variable domain: DVKVTQSSRYLVKRTGEKVFLECVQDMDHENMFWYRQDPGLGLRLIYFSYDVKMKEKGDIPEGYSVSREKKERFSLILESASTNQTSMYLCASSLPTGRISYNEQFFGPGTRLTVL.

The J gene is TRBJ2-3, the V gene TRBV10-2; D might be TRBD2 (6 bases). The V end was cut by 6 bases, the J end by 0 bases, with 13 bases between. This CDR3 is 15 amino acids long. CDR1 and CDR2 from the germline V gene are WSHSY and SAAADI. In DNA, the CDR3 is TGCGCCAGCAGCCCCTCTGGGGGGAGCACAGATACGCAGTATTTT. This sequence encodes CASSPSGGSTDTQYF.

This clonotype came up many times. The chain joins TRBV20-1 to TRBJ1-4; 10 nucleotides align to TRBD1. Germline V gene lookup returns CDR1 DFQATT and CDR2 SNEGSKA (reference sequence). CDR3 length equals 15 residues. Trimming at V came to 5 bases and at J to 0 bases, leaving 3 bases not matched to a gene. The CDR3 is CSAPGQGTTNEKLFF. The CDR3 DNA follows: TGCAGTGCTCCGGGACAGGGGACAACTAATGAAAAACTGTTTTTT.

This clonotype was recorded at least ten times. V gene TRBV5-1 combines with J gene TRBJ1-2; D possibly corresponds to TRBD1 (5 bases). CDR1 is SGHRS and CDR2 is YFSETQ in the germline V gene. The V end was cut by 0 bases, the J end by 2 bases, with 11 bases between. The CDR3 runs 15 residues. The CDR3 loop reads CASSLEAGSNYGYTF. CDR3 coding DNA: TGCGCCAGCAGCTTGGAGGCAGGGTCCAACTATGGCTACACCTTC.

The gene calls are TRBV30 and TRBJ2-1, with a possible D match to TRBD1 (6 bases). The germline gives CDR1 GTSNPN, CDR2 SVGIG (reference sequence). The CDR3 loop spans 14 amino acids. V dropped 5 bases and J dropped 3 bases, with 14 bases sitting between them. The CDR3 sequence: CAWQRDRNYNEQFF. CDR3 nucleotides: TGTGCCTGGCAAAGAGACAGGAACTACAATGAGCAGTTCTTC.

This clonotype occurred many times. The chain recombines TRBV4-2 with TRBJ2-5; weak D call: TRBD1 (6 bases). Trimming left V 4 bases short and J 2 bases short, with 14 bases between. In germline, CDR1 is LGHNA, CDR2 YNFKEQ. The CDR3 runs 15 residues. DNA for the CDR3: TGTGCCAGCAGCCGTCGACAGGTGTCTCAAGAGACCCAGTACTTC. The encoded protein is CASSRRQVSQETQYF.

This clonotype was recorded many times. The genes are TRBV7-6 and TRBJ1-2, with D perhaps matching TRBD1 (5 bases). The CDR3 covers 13 residues. The germline CDR1 and CDR2 sequences are SGHVS and FNYEAQ. Trimming took 0 bases from V and 7 from J, leaving 9 bases between them. The CDR3 reads CASSLAEGSGYTF. CDR3 bases: TGTGCCAGCAGCTTAGCGGAGGGGAGTGGCTACACCTTC.

This clonotype was seen many times. The chain joins TRBV11-2 to TRBJ2-2; no definite D call. This CDR3 is 12 amino acids long. Trimming took 3 bases from V and 7 from J, leaving 6 bases between them. CDR1 is SGHAT, CDR2 FQNNGV, per germline. The CDR3 sequence is CASSFGIGELFF. CDR3 bases: TGTGCCAGCAGCTTTGGGATCGGGGAGCTGTTTTTT. The entire variable domain, with the rest obtained from reference TRBV11-2 and TRBJ2-2, is as follows: EAGVAQSPRYKIIEKRQSVAFWCNPISGHATLYWYQQILGQGPKLLIQFQNNGVVDDSQLPKDRFSAERLKGVDSTLKIQPAKLEDSAVYLCASSFGIGELFFGEGSRLTVL.

This clonotype appeared a few times. The V gene is TRBV4-2, the J gene TRBJ2-1; the match to TRBD1 covers 10 bases. The CDR3 consists of 18 residues. The V segment lost 0 bases and the J segment 7 bases; nucleotides outside the gene matches: 12. Germline CDR1 is LGHNA and CDR2 is YNFKEQ. In DNA form, the CDR3 reads TGTGCCAGCAGCCAAGACCCTCTACCGGGACAGGGGAGGAATGAGCAGTTCTTC. Protein product: CASSQDPLPGQGRNEQFF.

This clonotype was detected a few times. The V call is TRBV9, the J call TRBJ1-1; no reliable D call. Germline assignment: CDR1 SGDLS and CDR2 YYNGEE. This CDR3 has 16 residues. V lost 4 bases and J 0 bases, leaving 16 bases between the germline ends. The CDR3 region is CASSFREDSLNTEAFF. CDR3 DNA sequence: TGTGCCAGCAGCTTTAGAGAGGATAGTCTGAACACTGAAGCTTTCTTT.

This sequence joins TRBV5-1 and TRBJ2-5; 9 bases are shared with TRBD2. The CDR3 consists of 15 residues. Germline trimming cut 2 bases from V and 1 base from J; bases unmatched to any gene: 3. Germline-derived CDR1 and CDR2 are SGHRS and YFSETQ. The chain's CDR3 is CASSLGSGGQETQYF. CDR3 nucleotide sequence: TGCGCCAGCAGCTTAGGTAGCGGGGGCCAAGAGACCCAGTACTTC.

This clonotype was recorded many times. The chain links TRBV9 to TRBJ2-7, with 9 bases fitting TRBD2. Germline V CDR1 and CDR2: SGDLS, YYNGEE. This CDR3 region has 17 residues. The V gene end was trimmed by 3 bases and the J gene end by 7 bases; junction bases not matched to a gene: 17. As DNA, the CDR3 is TGTGCCAGCAGCGCCGGACTACGTGGCGGGGGGGTACAAGAGCAGTACTTC. Its translation: CASSAGLRGGGVQEQYF.

This clonotype was recorded at least ten times. The J gene is TRBJ1-1, the V gene TRBV6-6; no definite D call. Germline V gene lookup returns CDR1 MNHNY and CDR2 SVGAGI (reference sequence). V lost 8 bases to trimming and J lost 0 bases, with 7 bases between them. CDR3 length: 12 amino acids. Written as DNA, the CDR3 is TGTGCCAGCGGGAGTGTGAACACTGAAGCTTTCTTT. It codes for CASGSVNTEAFF.

The rearrangement links TRBV7-3 to TRBJ1-6, with 10 bases lining up with TRBD1. Unmatched junction bases numbered 6, after V lost 4 bases and J lost 9 bases. CDR1 is SGHTA, CDR2 FQGTGA, per germline. The CDR3 is 15 residues long. The CDR3 here is CASSSTGGAGSPLHF. CDR3 nucleotide sequence: TGTGCCAGCAGCTCGACAGGGGGCGCGGGTTCACCCCTCCACTTT.